The rows below give T cell receptor beta chains drawn from one sample of a study of human T cells and chemical hapten exposure. TCRdb reprocessed the RACE reads via MiXCR and lists one record per CDR3 protein. The data hold 75,000 to 90,000 distinct CDR3 sequences, with approximately 10% observed a single time. The input for sequencing was whole blood, taken in connection with sensitization to the hapten diphenylcyclopropenone (DPC). All receptors come from a woman in her 50s with alopecia areata. Some clones in this sample may be carry-over from other donors' samples. Both conserved end residues are part of each CDR3. Each record gives: J gene, V gene, D gene, clone size, CDR3 protein, CDR3 DNA. The D gene is left open where the match is weak. Only part of the rows carry a size: once, few, many, or a class if the clone is expanded.

>TRBJ1-1|TRBV7-3|TRBD1|NA
CASSSDPTGAEAFF
TGTGCCAGCAGCTCGGACCCTACAGGGGCTGAAGCTTTCTTT
>TRBJ2-1|TRBV29-1|NA|many
CSVNQGTTVSEQFF
TGCAGCGTCAACCAGGGGACCACGGTTAGCGAGCAGTTCTTC
>TRBJ1-1|TRBV3-1|TRBD1|NA
CASSQDPGTASTSFF
TGTGCCAGCAGCCAAGATCCCGGGACAGCAAGTACCTCTTTCTTT
>TRBJ2-2|TRBV29-1|NA|few
CSVDENTGELFF
TGCAGCGTTGACGAGAATACCGGGGAGCTGTTTTTT
>TRBJ2-7|TRBV23-1|TRBD2|few
CASSQPLLAEWFGEQYF
TGCGCCAGCAGTCAGCCCTTACTAGCGGAGTGGTTTGGGGAGCAGTACTTC
>TRBJ2-7|TRBV7-2|TRBD1|few
CASSLRTGTYEQYF
TGTGCCAGCAGCTTACGGACAGGGACCTACGAGCAGTACTTC
>TRBJ2-1|TRBV20-1|NA|many
CSAPPTNNEQFF
TGCAGTGCTCCTCCGACCAACAATGAGCAGTTCTTC
>TRBJ2-2|TRBV7-3|NA|few
CASSLQVNTGELFF
TGTGCCAGCAGCTTACAAGTGAACACCGGGGAGCTGTTTTTT
>TRBJ2-1|TRBV12-2|NA|few
CASRFLDRSHNEQFF
TGTGCAAGTCGCTTCCTGGACAGAAGCCACAATGAGCAGTTCTTC
>TRBJ2-7|TRBV3-1|NA|few
CASSLTGLNEQYF
TGTGCCAGCAGCCTCACCGGCCTGAACGAGCAGTACTTC
>TRBJ2-1|TRBV6-2/TRBV6-3|NA|few
CASSYSTLGEQFF
TGTGCCAGCAGTTACTCGACTTTGGGTGAGCAGTTCTTC
>TRBJ2-5|TRBV28|TRBD2|few
CASIQGRGETQYF
TGTGCCAGCATACAAGGGAGGGGTGAGACCCAGTACTTC
>TRBJ2-2|TRBV2|NA|NA
CASRGSRGLFF
TGTGCCAGCAGAGGGAGCCGAGGGCTGTTTTTT
>TRBJ2-6|TRBV6-6|NA|NA
CASSYGAFLGSGANVLTF
TGTGCCAGCAGTTACGGAGCGTTTTTGGGGTCAGGGGCCAACGTCCTGACTTTC
>TRBJ2-5|TRBV4-3|NA|NA
CASSQDPGLQETQYF
TGCGCCAGCAGCCAAGATCCTGGCTTACAAGAGACCCAGTACTTC
>TRBJ2-4|TRBV4-2|NA|many
CASSHSSKDGGNIQYF
TGTGCCAGCAGCCACTCATCGAAGGACGGCGGGAACATTCAGTACTTC
>TRBJ1-4|TRBV7-9|NA|few
CASSSGITGNPNEKLFF
TGTGCCAGCAGCTCCGGAATCACAGGGAACCCTAATGAAAAACTGTTTTTT
>TRBJ2-2|TRBV7-9|TRBD2|many
CASRATSANTGELFF
TGTGCCAGCAGGGCCACTAGCGCTAACACCGGGGAGCTGTTTTTT
>TRBJ2-1|TRBV3-2|NA|few
CASSPPLAGKENEQFF
TGTGCCAGCAGCCCGCCTCTAGCGGGAAAGGAAAATGAGCAGTTCTTC
>TRBJ1-1|TRBV5-8|NA|many
CASSLVGGWIMNTEAFF
TGTGCCAGCAGCTTGGTGGGGGGCTGGATCATGAACACTGAAGCTTTCTTT
>TRBJ1-1|TRBV7-2|NA|NA
CASSLVQRYEAFF
TGTGCCAGCAGCTTAGTCCAGCGCTACGAAGCTTTCTTT
>TRBJ2-4|TRBV11-2|TRBD2|many
CASSAAGGDIQYF
TGTGCCAGCAGCGCGGCCGGGGGGGACATTCAGTACTTC
>TRBJ1-2|TRBV28|NA|NA
CASSSPAGSYGYTF
TGTGCCAGCAGTTCCCCAGCCGGGAGCTATGGCTACACCTTC
>TRBJ2-1|TRBV7-9|NA|few
CASSFSGGELRQFF
TGTGCCAGCAGCTTTTCCGGGGGCGAGCTAAGGCAGTTCTTC
>TRBJ2-3|TRBV28|TRBD2|few
CASSLYLAGVSDTQYF
TGTGCCAGCAGTTTATACCTAGCGGGAGTATCAGATACGCAGTATTTT
>TRBJ2-5|TRBV20-1|TRBD2|few
CSARSGTSDKETQYF
TGCAGTGCTAGGAGTGGGACTAGCGATAAAGAGACCCAGTACTTC
>TRBJ2-7|TRBV3-1|TRBD2|few
CASSRSPGTTYEQYF
TGTGCCAGCAGCCGATCCCCCGGGACTACCTACGAGCAGTACTTC
>TRBJ2-1|TRBV5-1|TRBD2|many
CASSLAASGGNKQFF
TGCGCCAGCAGCTTGGCTGCTAGCGGGGGGAACAAGCAGTTCTTC
>TRBJ2-1|TRBV30|NA|many
CAWSVWGNEQFF
TGTGCCTGGAGTGTATGGGGCAATGAGCAGTTCTTC
>TRBJ1-1|TRBV7-3|NA|many
CASSLSGAQTEAFF
TGTGCCAGCAGCTTATCAGGGGCGCAGACTGAAGCTTTCTTT
>TRBJ1-5|TRBV28|NA|NA
CASTRVGGQSPSNQPQHF
TGTGCCAGCACTAGGGTAGGCGGACAGTCCCCTAGCAATCAGCCCCAGCATTTT
>TRBJ2-7|TRBV5-1|NA|many
CASSVQGYEQYF
TGCGCCAGCAGCGTCCAGGGTTACGAGCAGTACTTC
>TRBJ2-1|TRBV18|NA|NA
CASSPRWDEQFF
TGTGCCAGCTCACCTCGCTGGGATGAGCAGTTCTTC
>TRBJ2-1|TRBV5-1|NA|few
CASSRDGTSYNEQFF
TGCGCCAGCAGCCGAGATGGGACTTCCTACAATGAGCAGTTCTTC
>TRBJ1-2|TRBV28|NA|few
CASGVSYGYTF
TGTGCCAGCGGGGTTAGCTATGGCTACACCTTC
>TRBJ1-4|TRBV19|NA|few
CASSIGRATNEKLFF
TGTGCCAGTAGTATTGGGCGGGCAACTAATGAAAAACTGTTTTTT
>TRBJ2-1|TRBV5-1|TRBD2|NA
CASRTSGNYNEQFF
TGCGCCAGCCGGACTAGCGGGAACTACAATGAGCAGTTCTTC
>TRBJ1-1|TRBV29-1|NA|few
CIVTVNTEAFF
TGCATCGTTACCGTGAACACTGAAGCTTTCTTT
>TRBJ1-4|TRBV5-4|NA|NA
CASSWGQKGILFF
TGTGCCAGCAGCTGGGGACAAAAAGGAATCCTGTTTTTT
>TRBJ2-7|TRBV29-1|NA|NA
CSVEVGRKHEQYF
TGCAGCGTTGAAGTGGGACGGAAGCACGAGCAGTACTTC
>TRBJ1-2|TRBV29-1|TRBD1|NA
CSFTGDVYGYTF
TGCAGTTTCACAGGGGACGTCTATGGCTACACCTTC
>TRBJ2-3|TRBV29-1|TRBD2|NA
CSVLVAGETDTQYF
TGCAGCGTCCTGGTGGCGGGAGAAACAGATACGCAGTATTTT
>TRBJ2-7|TRBV20-1|TRBD1|many
CSASDRGRYEQYF
TGCAGTGCTTCAGACAGGGGGCGGTACGAGCAGTACTTC
>TRBJ2-7|TRBV27|TRBD1|few
CASSLHLSNRGTYEQYF
TGTGCCAGCAGTCTACACCTCTCCAACAGGGGCACCTACGAGCAGTACTTC
>TRBJ1-5|TRBV19|TRBD1|NA
CASSRVDRGHNQPQHF
TGTGCCAGTAGTAGGGTAGACAGGGGCCACAATCAGCCCCAGCATTTT
>TRBJ2-7|TRBV4-3|NA|NA
CASSRGVGGLPYEQYF
TGCGCCAGCAGCCGGGGGGTAGGAGGACTTCCCTACGAGCAGTACTTC
>TRBJ1-4|TRBV7-3|NA|few
CASSLMPGPNEKLFF
TGTGCCAGCAGCTTAATGCCGGGGCCTAATGAAAAACTGTTTTTT
>TRBJ2-7|TRBV28|TRBD1|NA
CASSPRGQGGLTYEQYF
TGTGCCAGCAGCCCGCGGGGACAGGGGGGACTGACCTACGAGCAGTACTTC
>TRBJ2-3|TRBV6-4|NA|many
CASSDGSSTDTQYF
TGTGCCAGCAGTGACGGATCTAGCACAGATACGCAGTATTTT
>TRBJ2-3|TRBV4-1|NA|NA
CASSQVGQGFSGSPSTDTQYF
TGCGCCAGCAGCCAAGTGGGACAGGGTTTCAGCGGGAGCCCTAGCACAGATACGCAGTATTTT
>TRBJ1-1|TRBV13|TRBD1|NA
CASSRKSGTGAEAFF
TGTGCCAGCAGCCGCAAGAGCGGGACAGGGGCTGAAGCTTTCTTT
>TRBJ2-2|TRBV9|TRBD1|NA
CASSVAPQGPGELFF
TGTGCCAGCAGCGTAGCCCCACAGGGGCCCGGGGAGCTGTTTTTT
>TRBJ2-1|TRBV18|TRBD1|NA
CASSPRQGADEQFF
TGTGCCAGCTCACCACGACAGGGGGCTGATGAGCAGTTCTTC